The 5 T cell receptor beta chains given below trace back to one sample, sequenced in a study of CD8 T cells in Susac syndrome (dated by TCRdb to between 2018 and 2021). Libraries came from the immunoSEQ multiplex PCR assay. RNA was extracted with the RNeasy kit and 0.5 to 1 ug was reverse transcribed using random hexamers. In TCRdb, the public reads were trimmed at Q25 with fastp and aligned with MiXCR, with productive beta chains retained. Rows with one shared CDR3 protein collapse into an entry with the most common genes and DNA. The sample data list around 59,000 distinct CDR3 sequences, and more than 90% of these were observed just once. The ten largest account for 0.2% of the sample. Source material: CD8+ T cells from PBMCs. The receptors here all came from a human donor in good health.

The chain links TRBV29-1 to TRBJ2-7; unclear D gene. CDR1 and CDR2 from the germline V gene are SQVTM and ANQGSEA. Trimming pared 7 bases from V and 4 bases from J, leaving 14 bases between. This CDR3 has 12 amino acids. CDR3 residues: CSASWAEYEQYF. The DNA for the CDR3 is TGCAGCGCTTCGTGGGCAGAGTACGAGCAGTACTTC.

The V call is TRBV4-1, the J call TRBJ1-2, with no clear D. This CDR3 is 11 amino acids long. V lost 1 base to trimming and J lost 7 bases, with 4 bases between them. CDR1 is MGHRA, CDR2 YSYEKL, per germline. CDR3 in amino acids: CASSQGAGYTF. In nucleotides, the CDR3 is TGCGCCAGCAGCCAAGGGGCTGGCTACACCTTC.

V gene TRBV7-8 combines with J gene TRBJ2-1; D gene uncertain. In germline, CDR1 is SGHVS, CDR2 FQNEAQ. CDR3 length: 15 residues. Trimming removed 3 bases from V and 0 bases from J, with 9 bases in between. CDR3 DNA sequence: TGTGCCAGCAGCTTGATGGGGAACTCCTACAATGAGCAGTTCTTC. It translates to CASSLMGNSYNEQFF.

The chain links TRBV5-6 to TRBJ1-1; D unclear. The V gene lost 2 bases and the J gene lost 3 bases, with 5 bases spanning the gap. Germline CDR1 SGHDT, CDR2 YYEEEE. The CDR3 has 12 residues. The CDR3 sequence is CASSFWDTEAFF. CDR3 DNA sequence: TGTGCCAGCAGCTTCTGGGACACTGAAGCTTTCTTT.

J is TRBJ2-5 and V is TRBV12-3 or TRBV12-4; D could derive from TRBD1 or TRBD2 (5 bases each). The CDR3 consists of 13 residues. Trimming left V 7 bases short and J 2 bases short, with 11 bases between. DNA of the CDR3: TGTGCCAGCAAAACAGGACTTCAAGAGACCCAGTACTTC. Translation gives CASKTGLQETQYF.